Listed here is a single TCR beta chain. This specimen belongs to a study of T-cell memory formation after mild COVID-19. TCRdb processed the 5' RACE reads anew with MiXCR; each CDR3 protein has one entry. The data show a few hundred thousand distinct CDR3 sequences, over 13% seen once. This CDR3 comprises 14 residues. CDR1 SGDLS and CDR2 YYNGEE come from the germline V gene. Trimming at V came to 4 bases and at J to 1 base, leaving 4 bases not matched to a gene. This sequence originates from a man aged 18 to 29 who had mild COVID-19 (a few samples of this study predate the infection). Cell type and time point are not known. The J gene is TRBJ2-5, the V gene TRBV9; 7 bases are a match to TRBD1. Sequenced: PBMCs or a T cell subset sorted from them (not recorded which). In DNA form, the CDR3 reads TGTGCCAGCAGCAACCGGGACAGCCAAGAGACCCAGTACTTC. Amino acid sequence: CASSNRDSQETQYF.